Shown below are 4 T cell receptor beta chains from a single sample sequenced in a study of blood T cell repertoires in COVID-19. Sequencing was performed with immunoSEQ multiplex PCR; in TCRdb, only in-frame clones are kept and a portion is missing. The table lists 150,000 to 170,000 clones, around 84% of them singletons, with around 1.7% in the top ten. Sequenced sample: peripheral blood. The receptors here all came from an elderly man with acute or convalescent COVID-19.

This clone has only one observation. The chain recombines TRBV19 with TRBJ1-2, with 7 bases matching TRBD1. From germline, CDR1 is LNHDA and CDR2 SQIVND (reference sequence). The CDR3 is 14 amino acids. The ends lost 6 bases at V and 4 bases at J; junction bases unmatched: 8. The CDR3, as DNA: TGTGCCAGTAGCAACAGGGGTAGGAGCTATGGCTACACCTTC. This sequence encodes CASSNRGRSYGYTF.

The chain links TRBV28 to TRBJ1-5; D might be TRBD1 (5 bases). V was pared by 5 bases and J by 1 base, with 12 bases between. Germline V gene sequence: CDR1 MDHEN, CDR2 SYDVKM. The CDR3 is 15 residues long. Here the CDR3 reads CASSPGVLSNQPQHF. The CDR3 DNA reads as TGTGCCAGCAGTCCGGGGGTATTGAGCAATCAGCCCCAGCATTTT.

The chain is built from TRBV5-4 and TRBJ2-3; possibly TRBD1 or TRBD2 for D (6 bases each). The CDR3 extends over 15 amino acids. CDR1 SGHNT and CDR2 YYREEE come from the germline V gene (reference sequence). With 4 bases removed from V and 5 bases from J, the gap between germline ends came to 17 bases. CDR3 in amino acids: CASSLDSLEGDTQYF. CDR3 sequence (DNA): TGTGCCAGCAGCCTGGACAGTTTGGAGGGAGATACGCAGTATTTT.

CDR3 residues: CASSPLIPGQGNEKLFF. The CDR3 DNA is TGTGCCAGCTCACCACTGATCCCCGGACAGGGAAATGAAAAACTGTTTTTT. The chain is built from TRBV18 and TRBJ1-4; 8 positions agree with TRBD1. Trimming cost V 1 base and J 5 bases; bases outside gene matches: 9. The germline V gene encodes CDR1 KGHSH and CDR2 LQKENI. This CDR3 is 17 amino acids long.